Following are 27 T cell receptor beta chains from one sample sequenced in a study of response to subunit inactivated influenza vaccine. TCRdb processed the RT-PCR reads anew with MiXCR; each CDR3 protein has one entry. The sample shows 600,000 to 700,000 distinct CDR3 sequences, around 15% of them seen only once. The material was PBMCs from blood, obtained roughly 2 weeks before vaccination. Every receptor here comes from a man in his fifties who received an inactivated influenza vaccine.

This clonotype was picked up a small number of times. The chain carries TRBV5-1 and TRBJ2-3, with D perhaps TRBD1 (6 bases). With 0 bases removed from V and 5 bases from J, the gap between germline ends came to 16 bases. Looked up from germline, CDR1 is SGHRS and CDR2 is YFSETQ. The CDR3 runs to 16 residues. In nucleotides, the CDR3 is TGCGCCAGCAGCTTGGAGACCTCCAGGGGAGTAGATACGCAGTATTTT. This sequence encodes CASSLETSRGVDTQYF.

This clonotype was found once. This rearrangement joins TRBV28 to TRBJ2-3; D is unresolved. Trimming took 1 base from V and 1 from J, leaving 9 bases between them. CDR3 length: 15 residues. From germline, CDR1 is MDHEN and CDR2 SYDVKM. As DNA, the CDR3 is TGTGCCAGCAGTTTATTCCCAGGAGGCACAGATACGCAGTATTTT. Protein sequence: CASSLFPGGTDTQYF.

This clonotype was seen at least ten times. The gene calls are TRBV18 and TRBJ2-7; 10 bases line up with TRBD1. The CDR3 length is 14 residues. The germline gives CDR1 KGHSH, CDR2 LQKENI. The junction had 7 bases not matched to a gene; V was cut back by 8 bases and J by 3 bases. CDR3 nucleotides: TGTGCCAGCAGTCCCGGGACAGGGGTCTACGAGCAGTACTTC. Translated, it gives CASSPGTGVYEQYF. Based on the CDR3 plus reference TRBV18 and TRBJ2-7, the full variable domain is NAGVMQNPRHLVRRRGQEARLRCSPMKGHSHVYWYRQLPEEGLKFMVYLQKENIIDESGMPKERFSAEFPKEGPSILRIQQVVRGDSAAYFCASSPGTGVYEQYFGPGTRLTVT.

The CDR3 nucleotides read TGTGCCAGCAGTTTACGGCTAGCGGCGAAAAACATTCAGTACTTC. Its translation: CASSLRLAAKNIQYF. The chain has TRBV12-3 or TRBV12-4 and TRBJ2-4; 7 nucleotides agree with TRBD2. The CDR3 length is 15 residues. Losses at the gene ends were 2 bases for V and 4 bases for J; bases not matched to a gene: 5.

This clonotype turned up a few times. The J gene is TRBJ1-1, the V gene TRBV12-3 or TRBV12-4; a possible D gene is TRBD1 (5 bases). The CDR3 has 15 residues. Trimming cost V 2 bases and J 4 bases, with 14 bases left between them. The CDR3 spells CASSLRVGGGTEAFF. The DNA for the CDR3 is TGTGCCAGCAGTTTAAGGGTGGGGGGGGGCACTGAAGCTTTCTTT.

The chain employs TRBV5-1 and TRBJ2-5; D is perhaps TRBD1 (6 bases). V lost 0 bases, J lost 1 base, and 13 bases lay in between. The CDR3 sequence is 16 residues long. Looked up from germline, CDR1 is SGHRS and CDR2 is YFSETQ. The CDR3 coding sequence is TGCGCCAGCAGCTTGGGGGGGCCCGGCCGCCAAGAGACCCAGTACTTC. Translated: CASSLGGPGRQETQYF.

V usage is TRBV6-1 and J usage is TRBJ2-3, with 7 positions matching TRBD2. The CDR3 contains 14 residues. Per the germline V gene, CDR1 is MNHNS and CDR2 is SASEGT. V shed 4 bases and J 4 bases; nucleotides not matched to a gene: 5. The DNA of the CDR3 is TGTGCCAGCAGTGGAATTAGCGGGCCAGATACGCAGTATTTT. Translating gives CASSGISGPDTQYF.

The chain joins TRBV3-1 to TRBJ2-2, with 13 bases fitting TRBD2. Trimming cost V 4 bases and J 7 bases; bases outside gene matches: 9. The CDR3 sequence is 17 residues long. CDR1 is LGHDT and CDR2 is YNNKEL in the germline V gene (reference sequence). CDR3 sequence: CASSPTGGLAGLGELFF. CDR3 coding DNA: TGTGCCAGCAGCCCTACGGGGGGACTAGCGGGACTCGGGGAGCTGTTTTTT. The full variable domain, with the rest looked up from reference TRBV3-1 and TRBJ2-2, is DTAVSQTPKYLVTQMGNDKSIKCEQNLGHDTMYWYKQDSKKFLKIMFSYNNKELIINETVPNRFSPKSPDKAHLNLHINSLELGDSAVYFCASSPTGGLAGLGELFFGEGSRLTVL.

The chain joins TRBV11-2 to TRBJ1-2, with 8 bases identical to TRBD1. The CDR3 is made up of 13 amino acids. J was trimmed by 3 bases and V by 5 bases; bases with no gene match: 2. Germline assignment: CDR1 SGHAT and CDR2 FQNNGV. The CDR3 is CASSMDRDYGYTF. The CDR3 bases are TGTGCCAGCAGCATGGACAGGGACTATGGCTACACCTTC.

The chain carries TRBV5-1 and TRBJ2-7, with D unclear. V was trimmed by 7 bases and J by 0 bases, leaving 8 bases between them. The length of the CDR3 is 12 residues. Germline V gene lookup returns CDR1 SGHRS and CDR2 YFSETQ. CDR3 DNA sequence: TGCGCCAGCGCCGATAGCTCCTACGAGCAGTACTTC. It translates to CASADSSYEQYF.

The CDR3 sequence: CASSQDFSGTEAFF. Written as DNA, the CDR3 is TGTGCCAGCAGCCAAGATTTTTCAGGCACTGAAGCTTTCTTT. This chain links TRBV3-1 with TRBJ1-1; D is undetermined. This CDR3 comprises 14 residues. The germline V gene encodes CDR1 LGHDT and CDR2 YNNKEL (reference sequence). The germline V and J ends were trimmed by 0 bases and 4 bases, with 9 bases remaining between them.

In its sample, this clonotype was seen a few times. The V gene is TRBV4-2, the J gene TRBJ2-5; TRBD1 or TRBD2 may be the D gene (5 bases each). The CDR3 consists of 15 residues. V dropped 0 bases and J dropped 1 base, with 9 bases sitting between them. Germline CDR1 reads LGHNA; CDR2 reads YNFKEQ. The CDR3 sequence: CASSQEGTAQETQYF. The CDR3 DNA is TGTGCCAGCAGCCAAGAAGGGACCGCCCAAGAGACCCAGTACTTC.

The chain links TRBV12-3 or TRBV12-4 to TRBJ1-6, with unresolved D. V shed 5 bases and J shed 6 bases, with 11 bases lying between them. The CDR3 totals 14 residues. The CDR3 region has the DNA TGTGCCAGCAGTCTCGTGTTGAGTAATTCACCCCTCCACTTT. This codes for CASSLVLSNSPLHF.

This clonotype was found a few times. This chain joins TRBV10-3 and TRBJ1-2; D remains ambiguous. V lost 0 bases to trimming and J lost 7 bases, with 21 bases between them. CDR3 size: 17 residues. Germline V gene sequence: CDR1 ENHRY, CDR2 SYGVKD. DNA for the CDR3: TGTGCCATCAGTGAGTCGAACATCCCCCTATCCGTTGTTGGCTACACCTTC. Its translation: CAISESNIPLSVVGYTF.

This clonotype was seen just once. This chain links TRBV19 with TRBJ2-6, with unresolved D. Trimming stripped 4 bases from V and 2 bases from J, with 9 bases between. The CDR3 has 15 amino acids. The germline gives CDR1 LNHDA, CDR2 SQIVND (reference sequence). CDR3 amino acids: CASSNPGPGANVLTF. The CDR3 nucleotides are TGTGCCAGTAGTAACCCGGGCCCTGGGGCCAACGTCCTGACTTTC. The complete variable domain, with remaining parts taken from reference TRBV19 and TRBJ2-6, reads DGGITQSPKYLFRKEGQNVTLSCEQNLNHDAMYWYRQDPGQGLRLIYYSQIVNDFQKGDIAEGYSVSREKKESFPLTVTSAQKNPTAFYLCASSNPGPGANVLTFGAGSRLTVL.

The rearrangement links TRBV7-2 to TRBJ2-5; 10 positions agree with TRBD1. Trimming took 7 bases from V and 5 from J; bases not matched to a gene: 10. This CDR3 is 15 amino acids long. Germline loops: CDR1 SGHTA, CDR2 FQGNSA. As DNA, the CDR3 is TGTGCCAGCACCCGGGGACAGGGGCGTAGGGAGACCCAGTACTTC. Translated: CASTRGQGRRETQYF.

This clonotype was picked up a small number of times. The chain has TRBV6-2 or TRBV6-3 and TRBJ2-2, with 10 bases identical to TRBD1. Germline CDR1 reads MNHEY; CDR2 reads SVGEGT. This CDR3 contains 17 residues. With V trimmed by 5 bases and J by 5 bases, 11 bases remained unmatched. CDR3 nucleotides: TGTGCCAGCAGTGACTACCGGGACAGGGGATCTACCGGGGAGCTGTTTTTT. Its protein is CASSDYRDRGSTGELFF.

This clonotype was detected only a few times. The chain uses TRBV10-3 and TRBJ1-4, with 7 nucleotides matching TRBD1. The CDR3 has 14 residues. The germline V gene has CDR1 ENHRY and CDR2 SYGVKD. V was clipped by 3 bases and J by 3 bases; unmatched bases: 1. CDR3 sequence: CAISDGTANEKLFF. The DNA for the CDR3 is TGTGCCATCAGTGACGGGACAGCTAATGAAAAACTGTTTTTT.

In its sample, this clonotype was seen many times. The chain has TRBV18 and TRBJ2-1, with 7 bases that match TRBD1. V lost 4 bases, J lost 4 bases, and 7 bases stayed unmatched. The CDR3 loop spans 15 amino acids. From germline, CDR1 is KGHSH and CDR2 LQKENI. The CDR3 spells CASSLDRVVYNEQFF. The CDR3 DNA follows: TGTGCCAGCTCACTCGACAGGGTCGTGTACAATGAGCAGTTCTTC.

This clonotype was observed a few times. The V gene is TRBV5-1, the J gene TRBJ1-1; a possible D gene is TRBD1 (6 bases). There are 15 residues in the CDR3. CDR1 and CDR2 (germline): SGHRS, YFSETQ. V was clipped by 1 base and J by 2 bases, with 12 bases between them. CDR3 nucleotides: TGCGCCAGCAGCTTGTCGGTACAGGGTAACACTGAAGCTTTCTTT. Amino acids: CASSLSVQGNTEAFF.

This clonotype was recorded a few times. The chain recombines TRBV5-1 with TRBJ1-5; D remains ambiguous. V lost 0 bases and J lost 6, with 16 bases in between. Germline loops: CDR1 SGHRS, CDR2 YFSETQ. This CDR3 has 16 residues. The CDR3 loop is CASSLDLSGSGQPQHF. The CDR3 bases are TGCGCCAGCAGCTTGGATCTAAGTGGTTCGGGTCAGCCCCAGCATTTT.

The chain combines TRBV4-3 with TRBJ2-6; a possible D gene is TRBD2 (5 bases). Trimming took 1 base from V and 0 from J, leaving 19 bases between them. CDR1 and CDR2 (germline): LGHNA, YSLEER. The CDR3 runs 20 residues. The CDR3 region is CASSQALGVGSISGANVLTF. Written as DNA, the CDR3 is TGCGCCAGCAGCCAAGCTCTCGGGGTAGGCTCGATCTCTGGGGCCAACGTCCTGACTTTC.

The DNA for the CDR3 is TGTGCCAGCTCACCGGGTCCTAGACTCGCGGGGGATACGCAGTATTTT. Translated, it gives CASSPGPRLAGDTQYF. This sequence joins TRBV18 and TRBJ2-3, with D possibly matching TRBD2 (6 bases). The ends were cut back, 3 bases at V and 6 bases at J, with 19 bases in the middle. Germline lookup yields CDR1 KGHSH and CDR2 LQKENI. The CDR3 spans 16 residues.

The gene calls are TRBV29-1 and TRBJ1-1; D may be TRBD1 (6 bases). Between the trimmed V and J ends, which lost 6 bases and 1 base, there was a span of 15 bases. Germline V gene lookup returns CDR1 SQVTM and CDR2 ANQGSEA. The CDR3 consists of 14 residues. Here the CDR3 reads CSVEPGHPNTEAFF. CDR3 coding DNA: TGCAGCGTGGAACCGGGACACCCGAACACTGAAGCTTTCTTT. The whole variable domain, filled in from reference TRBV29-1 and TRBJ1-1, reads SAVISQKPSRDICQRGTSLTIQCQVDSQVTMMFWYRQQPGQSLTLIATANQGSEATYESGFVIDKFPISRPNLTFSTLTVSNMSPEDSSIYLCSVEPGHPNTEAFFGQGTRLTVV.

This clonotype came up a few times. This rearrangement joins TRBV20-1 to TRBJ1-5; 8 nucleotides agree with TRBD1. Per the germline V gene, CDR1 is DFQATT and CDR2 is SNEGSKA (reference sequence). This CDR3 contains 15 residues. V trimming: 4 bases; J trimming: 0 bases; junction bases outside the gene matches: 5. The DNA for the CDR3 is TGCAGTGCTACCAGACAGGGGAATAGCAATCAGCCCCAGCATTTT. Its translation is CSATRQGNSNQPQHF.

In its sample, this clonotype was seen a few times. The chain uses TRBV4-2 and TRBJ2-1, with 10 bases aligning to TRBD2. The CDR3 has 16 residues. CDR1 and CDR2 from the germline V gene are LGHNA and YNFKEQ. V shed 1 base and J 4 bases; nucleotides not matched to a gene: 4. CDR3 in DNA: TGTGCCAGCAGCCAAGCCGGGACTAGCGCTTACAATGAGCAGTTCTTC. Its translation is CASSQAGTSAYNEQFF.

This clonotype came up a few times. The rearrangement links TRBV5-1 to TRBJ1-2; weak D call: TRBD1 (6 bases). Between the trimmed V and J ends, which lost 4 bases and 2 bases, there was a span of 15 bases. The CDR3 contains 15 residues. Germline values: CDR1 SGHRS, CDR2 YFSETQ. The CDR3 spells CASSPDRLGNYGYTF. The CDR3, as DNA: TGCGCCAGCAGCCCGGACAGACTCGGGAACTATGGCTACACCTTC.